This T cell receptor beta chain was obtained from a study of cytotoxic CD8 clonotypes in ibrutinib-treated CLL. For the study at large: Overall, around 25 responses were partial and 2 complete; following median roughly 68 months, around 15 patients stayed remitted and around twelve progressed. A median about twelve months of treatment, range 6 to 36, preceded the collection of response samples.

Some clones are missing from TCRdb's copy, which holds only in-frame ones; the method was immunoSEQ multiplex PCR. The sample has roughly 150,000 clones; more than 75% are singletons. Trimming stripped 0 bases from V and 9 bases from J, with 11 bases between. The CDR3 consists of 13 residues. Looked up from germline, CDR1 is LGHNA and CDR2 is YNFKEQ. As regards this clone: Antigen: not known.

General study points: Sustained-remission and progressing patients had different sampling times.

Sequencing was performed on PBMCs, taken after 24 months of ibrutinib treatment. This TCR derives from a human donor with chronic lymphocytic leukemia. The chain employs TRBV4-2 and TRBJ2-5, with D hard to call. The chain's CDR3 is CASSQDPAWAQYF. The CDR3 DNA is TGTGCCAGCAGCCAAGATCCGGCCTGGGCCCAGTACTTC.